This TCR beta chain was profiled in a study of response to subunit inactivated influenza vaccine (dated by TCRdb to 2016 to 2019). Study-level background: Deep quantitative T cell receptor repertoire profiling was used in the study to track responses to a trivalent subunit inactivated influenza vaccine.

The library was generated by RT-PCR. The sequencer listed for this sample is Illumina HiSeq 2500. TCRdb passed the public sequencing reads through fastp at Q25 and MiXCR, retaining productive beta sequences. Each record represents a unique CDR3 protein, reported with the most common genes and DNA among its rows. The sample profile shows under 850,000 distinct CDR3 sequences; under 20% of them were found once. The top ten hold 9.5% to 13% of the sample. Reading from cysteine to phenylalanine, the CDR3 counts 15 amino acids. Solely the CDR3 DNA is kept, with 45 bases framed from the first base. Trimming at the junction amounts to 1 base on V and 1 base on J, and the germline ends lie 9 bases apart. CDR1 and CDR2, looked up from the germline V gene, are SGHRS and YFSETQ. On this clonotype: Its cognate antigen has yet to be identified. Base qualities are missing; no much larger clone stands one base away.

The paper's findings and limits, for the study overall: According to the authors, only a limited number of new T cells may be recruited by each seasonal influenza vaccination.

The sample in question was PBMCs from blood, obtained 4 to 6 days after vaccination. The chain joins TRBV5-1 to TRBJ2-1, with the D gene call left open. The sequence came from a man aged 50 to 59 who received an inactivated influenza vaccine. Donor details come from another sample of the same person, matched by shared clones. The bases are TGCGCCAGCAGCTTGAACGGCGTATCCTACAATGAGCAGTTCTTC. This codes for CASSLNGVSYNEQFF.